The sequence of this T cell receptor (beta chain) was determined in a study of T cell responses to AZD1222 COVID-19 vaccine (TCRdb year 2021). As for the study more broadly: AZD1222 recipients with second doses at about 4 weeks or about 12 weeks were pooled, because spike-specific TCR depth and breadth did not differ between schedules. TCR sequencing was performed for some 250 trial participants, of whom about 200 were given two doses of AZD1222 and approximately 25 were given two doses of MenACWY control vaccine. Trial participants were enrolled by age into 18-55, 56-69 and 70-plus year subgroups, with around 140, 26 and 57 TCR-sequenced participants respectively.

Trimming leaves V shorter by 4 bases and J shorter by 5 bases, with the junction holding 4 bases beyond the gene matches. The cysteine opens and the phenylalanine closes a CDR3 of 14 amino acids. CDR3 DNA only is kept here, 42 bases in frame from base 1. CDR1 and CDR2, per the germline V gene, are MNHEY and SVGAGI. As concerns this clone: The antigen this receptor binds is unknown. Base qualities are not provided; no much larger clone lies one nucleotide away.

Findings and caveats that apply to the study as a whole: A significant rise in spike-specific TCR breadth and depth was observed after two AZD1222 doses relative to day 0 and relative to MenACWY recipients. Reportedly, close to half of the unique spike-specific TCRs recognized epitopes lying outside the regions that are mutated in the B.1.351 and B.1.1.7 variants. Because no day 14 peak-response samples were available, the repertoires could be characterized only after the peak T cell response. Most participants were white British and females outnumbered males, and the authors suggested that clonal diversity may have been underestimated. The 56-69-year group was small, and its depth increase did not reach significance, likely because of low power. Conclusions about previously exposed vaccinees are limited because only six or seven AZD1222 recipients were SARS-CoV-2 seropositive at baseline. The vaccine-associated CD4 TCRs covered the entire spike protein, and the dominant responses fell in regions 160-218 and 743-854.

The time point label here, explained by the study, means: baseline before first vaccination. The vaccinee samples were drawn from two UK trials, COV001 and COV002, one of which was a single-blind randomized controlled phase 2/3 trial testing AZD1222 (ChAdOx1 nCoV-19) in healthy adults. For TCRbeta chain sequencing, PBMC samples were collected from trial participants at day 0 and at day 28 after the second dose. The CDR3 regions of human TCRbeta chains were analyzed by immunosequencing. The source study handled its data this way. Repertoire TCRs were matched against a reference library of SARS-CoV-2-specific TCRs generated with the MIRA antigen-specificity platform. Breadth was defined as the fraction of unique TCRs that were SARS-CoV-2-associated. Depth was defined as the fraction of total T cells that were SARS-CoV-2-associated. Each spike-specific TCR was assigned to its reactive spike region and to a CD4 or CD8 class using the MIRA data. Log10-transformed breadth and depth values were compared by one-way ANOVA with Sidak's multiple comparisons tests. The table comes from immuneACCESS by way of TCRdb, which keeps in-frame sequences with V and J called. Part of the clones is missing from these tables; in studies checked, under half for an unresolved V gene and the rest for unknown reasons. The V and J calls and clone size were taken over from that table, and D and trimming were inferred from the DNA. A total of tens of thousands of clones appear in this sample, around 80% of them only once. Roughly 6.2% of the sample comes from the top ten.

The sequencing here drew on peripheral blood, taken on day 0 of AZD1222 vaccination. This receptor was obtained from an adult in good health. The chain is made from TRBV6-5 and TRBJ2-2; 7 central bases correspond to TRBD1. The DNA reads TGTGCCAGCAGTTGGGACAGACAAACCGGGGAGCTGTTTTTT. This encodes CASSWDRQTGELFF.